The entry below gives a single T cell receptor beta chain sequence along with its context. Its cognate antigen is unknown. Assay used: immunoSEQ multiplex PCR; TCRdb lists only in-frame clones, some missing. The sample holds fewer than 250,000 clones, less than 90% seen once. The data are from a study of cytomegalovirus exposure and HLA in healthy donors. Findings and caveats of the study: In a later analysis, first-cohort TCR clusters were found to tend to co-occur in the 120 validation repertoires. Rarity characterized most TCR sequences, yet some public TCRs appeared in many donors.

V gave up 3 bases and J gave up 3 bases, with 15 bases separating them. This CDR3 is built from 15 residues. The germline V gene has CDR1 SGDLS and CDR2 YYNGEE. The donors were members of the 120-subject validation cohort (separate from the approximately 670-subject first cohort). Sequencing was done on a sample of PBMCs. The rearrangement links TRBV9 to TRBJ1-1, with a tentative D call TRBD1 (6 bases). The receptor was isolated from a woman under 30 in good health and CMV-seronegative. This chain's CDR3 is CASSESQGDDTEAFF. The CDR3 nucleotides read TGTGCCAGCAGCGAATCACAGGGAGACGACACTGAAGCTTTCTTT.